These T cell receptor beta chains were read from a single sample in a study of ipilimumab plus nivolumab after autologous stem cell transplantation. Sequencing used immunoSEQ multiplex PCR; TCRdb keeps in-frame clones, though not all of them. The data contain around 84,000 clones, 65% to 85% of them singletons. The specimen comprised PBMCs, sampled in a trial of ipilimumab plus nivolumab as post-transplant consolidation. Source of these receptors: a male donor with diffuse large B-cell lymphoma. Both conserved end residues are trimmed from each CDR3.

v_call cdr3_aa
TRBV9 ASSVAARENGYT
TRBV4-3 ASSPGGGNTEAF
TRBV27 AAGGSLDNEQF
TRBV7-6 ASSLGTANTEAF
TRBV18 ASSPPSRPTYEQY
TRBV9 ASSNRGGDSPLH
TRBV5-1 ASRDPAGSTDTQY
TRBV2 ASSEPRLGANYGYT
TRBV6-6 ASNPGQGNTGELF
TRBV16 ASSQSGAVATNEKLF
TRBV7-3 ASSPTRPNTGELF
TRBV19 ASSEMGEQY
TRBV2 ASRQGPDSRNYGYT
TRBV13 ASSLGPRIAGGKKYYGYT
TRBV4-2 ASSQGDRDQETQY
TRBV11-2 ASSPPGPLGGDEQY
TRBV5-1 ASSPGGAYEDTQY
TRBV5-1 ASSWGTSYSGELF
TRBV7-2 ASSLRLAGWETQY